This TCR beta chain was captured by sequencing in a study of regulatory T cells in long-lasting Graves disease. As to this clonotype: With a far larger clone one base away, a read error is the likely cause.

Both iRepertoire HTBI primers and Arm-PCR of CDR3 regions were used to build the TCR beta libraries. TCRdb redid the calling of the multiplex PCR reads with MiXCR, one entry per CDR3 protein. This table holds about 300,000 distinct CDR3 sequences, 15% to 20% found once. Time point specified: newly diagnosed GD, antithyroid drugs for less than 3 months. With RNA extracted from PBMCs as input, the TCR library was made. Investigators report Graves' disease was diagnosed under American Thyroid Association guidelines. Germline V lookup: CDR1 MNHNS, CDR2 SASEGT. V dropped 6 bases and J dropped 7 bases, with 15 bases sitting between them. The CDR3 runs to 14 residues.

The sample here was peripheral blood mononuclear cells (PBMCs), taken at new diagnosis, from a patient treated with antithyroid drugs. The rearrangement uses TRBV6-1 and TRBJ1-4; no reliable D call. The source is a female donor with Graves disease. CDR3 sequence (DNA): TGTGCCAGCAGCTTATTGCCGCGTAGTGAAAAACTGTTTTTT. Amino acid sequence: CASSLLPRSEKLFF.